A single TCR beta chain is shown here with its context. The antigen remains unidentified. This specimen comes from a study of cytomegalovirus exposure and HLA in healthy donors. Primers included in the PCR were 60 Vbeta and 13 Jbeta primers. Sequencing was performed with immunoSEQ multiplex PCR; in TCRdb, only in-frame clones are kept and a portion is missing. Recorded for this sample: some 72,000 clones. CDR1 is SNHLY, CDR2 FYNNEI, per germline. The ends lost 7 bases at V and 0 bases at J; junction bases unmatched: 3. The CDR3 has 13 amino acids. General study results and limits: Analysis was carried out at a later point, and it linked a missense DCLRE1C variant to TCR beta V- and J-gene trimming. It has been reported that TCR beta sequences accurately predicted the HLA-A and HLA-B alleles of most subjects. In a later analysis, TCR association rates varied by HLA locus: DRB1 most, HLA-C fewest. Most TCR beta V segments were productive about 87% or about 30% of the time in an earlier analysis.

J is TRBJ2-7 and V is TRBV2, with TRBD2 identical over 7 bases. Sequenced sample: PBMCs. The sequence derives from a man aged 25 to 45 in good health and CMV-seronegative. The CDR3 DNA reads as TGTGCCAGCATCGGGGACTACTCCTACGAGCAGTACTTC. Amino acids: CASIGDYSYEQYF.